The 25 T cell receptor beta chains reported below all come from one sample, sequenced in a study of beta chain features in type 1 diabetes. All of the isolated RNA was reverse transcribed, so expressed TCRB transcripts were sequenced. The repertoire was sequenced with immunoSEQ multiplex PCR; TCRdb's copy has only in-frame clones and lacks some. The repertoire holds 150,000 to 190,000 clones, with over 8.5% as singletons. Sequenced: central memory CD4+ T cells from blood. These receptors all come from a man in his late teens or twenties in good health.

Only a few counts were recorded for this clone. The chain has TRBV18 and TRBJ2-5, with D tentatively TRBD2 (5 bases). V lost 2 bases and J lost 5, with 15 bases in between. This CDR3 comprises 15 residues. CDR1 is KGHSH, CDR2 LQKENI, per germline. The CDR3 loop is CASSPGRGNWETQYF. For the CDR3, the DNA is TGTGCCAGCTCACCAGGGCGAGGGAATTGGGAGACCCAGTACTTC.

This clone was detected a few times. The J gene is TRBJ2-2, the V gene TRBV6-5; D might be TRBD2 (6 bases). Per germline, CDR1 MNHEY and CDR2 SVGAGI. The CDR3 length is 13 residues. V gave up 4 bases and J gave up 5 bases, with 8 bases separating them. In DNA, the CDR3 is TGTGCCAGCAGTTGGGCGGGGACCGGGGAGCTGTTTTTT. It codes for CASSWAGTGELFF.

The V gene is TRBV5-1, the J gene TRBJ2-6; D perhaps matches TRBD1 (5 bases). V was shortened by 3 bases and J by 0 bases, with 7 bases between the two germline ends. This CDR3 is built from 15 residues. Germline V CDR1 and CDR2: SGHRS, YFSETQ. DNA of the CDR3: TGCGCCAGCAGCTCGCAGGGCTCTGGGGCCAACGTCCTGACTTTC. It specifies CASSSQGSGANVLTF. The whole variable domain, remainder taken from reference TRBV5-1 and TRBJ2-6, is KAGVTQTPRYLIKTRGQQVTLSCSPISGHRSVSWYQQTPGQGLQFLFEYFSETQRNKGNFPGRFSGRQFSNSRSEMNVSTLELGDSALYLCASSSQGSGANVLTFGAGSRLTVL.

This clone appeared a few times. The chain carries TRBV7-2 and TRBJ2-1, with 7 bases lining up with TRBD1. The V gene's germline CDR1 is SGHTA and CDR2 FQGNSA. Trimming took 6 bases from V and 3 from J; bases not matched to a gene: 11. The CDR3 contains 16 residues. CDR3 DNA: TGTGCCAGCAGAGGCCTGCGAGGGGGCAACTACAATGAGCAGTTCTTC. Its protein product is CASRGLRGGNYNEQFF.

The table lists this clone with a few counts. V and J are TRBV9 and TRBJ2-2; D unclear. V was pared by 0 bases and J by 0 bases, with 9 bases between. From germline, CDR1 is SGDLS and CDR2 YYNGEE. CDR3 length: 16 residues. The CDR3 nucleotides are TGTGCCAGCAGCGTAGGGTTGATGGCGAACACCGGGGAGCTGTTTTTT. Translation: CASSVGLMANTGELFF.

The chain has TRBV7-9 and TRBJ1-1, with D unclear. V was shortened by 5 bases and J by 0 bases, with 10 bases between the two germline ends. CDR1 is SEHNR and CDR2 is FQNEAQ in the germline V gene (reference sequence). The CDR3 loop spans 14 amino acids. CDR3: CASSLSRVNTEAFF. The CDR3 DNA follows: TGTGCCAGCAGCCTATCGAGGGTGAACACTGAAGCTTTCTTT.

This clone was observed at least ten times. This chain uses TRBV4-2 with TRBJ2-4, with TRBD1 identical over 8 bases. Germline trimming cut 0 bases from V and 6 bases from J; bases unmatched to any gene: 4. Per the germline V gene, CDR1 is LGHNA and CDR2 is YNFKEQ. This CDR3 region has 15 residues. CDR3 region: CASSQDTGGRNIQYF. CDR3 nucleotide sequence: TGTGCCAGCAGCCAAGACACAGGGGGAAGAAACATTCAGTACTTC.

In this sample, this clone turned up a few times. The CDR3 DNA follows: TGTGCCAGCAGCCTCACTCAGGTTTACGAGCAGTACTTC. It specifies CASSLTQVYEQYF. This chain connects TRBV7-9 to TRBJ2-7; D uncertain. The germline V and J ends were trimmed by 5 bases and 4 bases, with 12 bases remaining between them. Germline lookup yields CDR1 SEHNR and CDR2 FQNEAQ (reference sequence). There are 13 residues in the CDR3.

CDR3: CASSDVFGRTDTQYF. The CDR3 DNA reads TGTGCCAGCAGCGACGTCTTCGGCCGCACAGATACGCAGTATTTT. The chain recombines TRBV7-2 with TRBJ2-3; D gene ambiguous. The length of the CDR3 is 15 residues. The germline V gene has CDR1 SGHTA and CDR2 FQGNSA. Trimming shortened V by 5 bases and J by 1 base, and 13 bases separated the two germline ends.

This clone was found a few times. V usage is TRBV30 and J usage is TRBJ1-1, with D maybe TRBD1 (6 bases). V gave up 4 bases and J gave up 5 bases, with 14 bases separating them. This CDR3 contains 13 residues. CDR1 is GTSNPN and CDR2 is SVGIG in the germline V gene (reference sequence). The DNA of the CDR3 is TGTGCCTGGACCCGGACAGCGGTAACTGAAGCTTTCTTT. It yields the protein CAWTRTAVTEAFF.

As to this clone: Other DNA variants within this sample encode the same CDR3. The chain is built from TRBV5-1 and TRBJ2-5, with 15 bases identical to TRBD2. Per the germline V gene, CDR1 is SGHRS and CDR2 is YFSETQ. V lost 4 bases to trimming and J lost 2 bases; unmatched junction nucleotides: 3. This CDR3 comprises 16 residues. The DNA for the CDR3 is TGCGCCAGCAGCACCGGGACTAGCGGGGGGCAAGAGACCCAGTACTTC. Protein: CASSTGTSGGQETQYF.

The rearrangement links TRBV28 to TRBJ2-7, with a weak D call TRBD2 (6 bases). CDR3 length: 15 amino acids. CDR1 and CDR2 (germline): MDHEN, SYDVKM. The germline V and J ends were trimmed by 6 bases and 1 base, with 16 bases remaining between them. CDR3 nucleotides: TGTGCCAGCAGCTTAGGCGGGACTCCTTCCTACGAGCAGTACTTC. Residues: CASSLGGTPSYEQYF.

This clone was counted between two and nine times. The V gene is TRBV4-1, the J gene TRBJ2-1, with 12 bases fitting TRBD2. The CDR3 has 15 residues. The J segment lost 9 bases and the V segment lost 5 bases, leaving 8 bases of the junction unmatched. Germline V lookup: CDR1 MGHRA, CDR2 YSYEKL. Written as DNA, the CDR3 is TGCGCCAGCAGCAGGACTAGCGGGACCAGAACTGAGCAGTTCTTC. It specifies CASSRTSGTRTEQFF.

The CDR3 protein is CSVFLTDTQYF. DNA for the CDR3: TGCAGCGTTTTTTTGACAGATACGCAGTATTTT. V gene TRBV29-1 combines with J gene TRBJ2-3, with no clear D. The CDR3 has 11 amino acids. The ends were cut back, 5 bases at V and 3 bases at J, with 6 bases in the middle. Germline V CDR1 and CDR2: SQVTM, ANQGSEA.

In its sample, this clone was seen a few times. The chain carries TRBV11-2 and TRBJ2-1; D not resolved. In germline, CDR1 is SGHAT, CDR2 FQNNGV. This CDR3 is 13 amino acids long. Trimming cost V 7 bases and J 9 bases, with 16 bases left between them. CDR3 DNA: TGTGCCAGCACCGAAATTCGGTTTGGTGAGCAGTTCTTC. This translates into CASTEIRFGEQFF.

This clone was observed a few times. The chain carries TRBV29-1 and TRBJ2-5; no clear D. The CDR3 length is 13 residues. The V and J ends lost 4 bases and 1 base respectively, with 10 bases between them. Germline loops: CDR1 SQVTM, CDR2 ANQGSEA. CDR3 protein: CSVVRQLQETQYF. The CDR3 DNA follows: TGCAGCGTTGTCCGTCAACTCCAAGAGACCCAGTACTTC. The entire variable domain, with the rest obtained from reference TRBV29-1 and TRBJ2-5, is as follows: SAVISQKPSRDICQRGTSLTIQCQVDSQVTMMFWYRQQPGQSLTLIATANQGSEATYESGFVIDKFPISRPNLTFSTLTVSNMSPEDSSIYLCSVVRQLQETQYFGPGTRLLVL.

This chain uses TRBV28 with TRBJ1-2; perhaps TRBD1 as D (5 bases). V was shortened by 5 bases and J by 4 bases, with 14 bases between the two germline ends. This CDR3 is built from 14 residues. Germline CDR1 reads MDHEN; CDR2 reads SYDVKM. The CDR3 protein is CASSAPGEGYGYTF. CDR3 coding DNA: TGTGCCAGCAGTGCCCCGGGGGAGGGCTATGGCTACACCTTC.

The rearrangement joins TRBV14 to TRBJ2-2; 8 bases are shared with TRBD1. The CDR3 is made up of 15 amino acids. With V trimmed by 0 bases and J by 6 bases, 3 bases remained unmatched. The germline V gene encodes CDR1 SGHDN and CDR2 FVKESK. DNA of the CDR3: TGTGCCAGCAGCCAAGACAGGGGGCGCCCCGGGGAGCTGTTTTTT. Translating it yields CASSQDRGRPGELFF.

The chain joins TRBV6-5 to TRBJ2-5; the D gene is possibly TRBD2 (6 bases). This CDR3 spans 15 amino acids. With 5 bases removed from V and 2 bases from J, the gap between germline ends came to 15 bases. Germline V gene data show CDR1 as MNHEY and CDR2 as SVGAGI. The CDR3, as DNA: TGTGCCAGCAGTCGGGACTTGATGAGGCAAGAGACCCAGTACTTC. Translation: CASSRDLMRQETQYF.

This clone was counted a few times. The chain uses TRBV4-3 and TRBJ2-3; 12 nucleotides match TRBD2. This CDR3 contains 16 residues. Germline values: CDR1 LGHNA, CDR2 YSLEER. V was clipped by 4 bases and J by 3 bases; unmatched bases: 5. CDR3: CASSLSSGRATDTQYF. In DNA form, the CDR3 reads TGCGCCAGCAGCCTATCTAGCGGGAGGGCGACAGATACGCAGTATTTT.

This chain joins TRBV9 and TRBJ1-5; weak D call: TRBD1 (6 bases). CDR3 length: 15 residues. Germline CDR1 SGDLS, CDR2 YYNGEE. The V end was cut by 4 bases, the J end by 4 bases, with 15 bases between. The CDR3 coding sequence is TGTGCCAGCAGCCTCACGGACAGCAGTAATCAGCCCCAGCATTTT. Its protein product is CASSLTDSSNQPQHF.

CDR3 sequence reads: CASSLNSGNEQFF. The CDR3 DNA reads as TGTGCCAGCAGCCTGAATAGCGGAAATGAGCAGTTCTTC. The genes are TRBV6-4 and TRBJ2-1; D is possibly TRBD2 (6 bases). The CDR3 consists of 13 residues. Germline V gives CDR1 MRHNA, CDR2 SNTAGT. The germline V and J ends were trimmed by 6 bases and 7 bases, with 13 bases remaining between them.

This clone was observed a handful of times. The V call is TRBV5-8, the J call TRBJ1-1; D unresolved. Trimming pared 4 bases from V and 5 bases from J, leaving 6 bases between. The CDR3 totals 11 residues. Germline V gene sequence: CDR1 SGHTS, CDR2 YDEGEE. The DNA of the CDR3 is TGTGCCAGCAGCCGACGGACTGAAGCTTTCTTT. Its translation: CASSRRTEAFF.

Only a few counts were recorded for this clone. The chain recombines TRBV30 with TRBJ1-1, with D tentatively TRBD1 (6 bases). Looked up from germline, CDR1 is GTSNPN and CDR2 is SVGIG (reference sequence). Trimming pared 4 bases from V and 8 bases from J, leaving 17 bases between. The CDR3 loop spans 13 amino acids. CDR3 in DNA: TGTGCCTGGACCCTCGCCGGGGGCCACGAAGCTTTCTTT. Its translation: CAWTLAGGHEAFF.

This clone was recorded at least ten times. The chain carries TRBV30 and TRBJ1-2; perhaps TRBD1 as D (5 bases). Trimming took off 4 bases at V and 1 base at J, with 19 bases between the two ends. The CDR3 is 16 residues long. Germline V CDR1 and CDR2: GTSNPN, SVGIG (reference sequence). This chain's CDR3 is CAWILLGAPDNYGYTF. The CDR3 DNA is TGTGCCTGGATCCTGTTAGGGGCGCCGGATAACTATGGCTACACCTTC.